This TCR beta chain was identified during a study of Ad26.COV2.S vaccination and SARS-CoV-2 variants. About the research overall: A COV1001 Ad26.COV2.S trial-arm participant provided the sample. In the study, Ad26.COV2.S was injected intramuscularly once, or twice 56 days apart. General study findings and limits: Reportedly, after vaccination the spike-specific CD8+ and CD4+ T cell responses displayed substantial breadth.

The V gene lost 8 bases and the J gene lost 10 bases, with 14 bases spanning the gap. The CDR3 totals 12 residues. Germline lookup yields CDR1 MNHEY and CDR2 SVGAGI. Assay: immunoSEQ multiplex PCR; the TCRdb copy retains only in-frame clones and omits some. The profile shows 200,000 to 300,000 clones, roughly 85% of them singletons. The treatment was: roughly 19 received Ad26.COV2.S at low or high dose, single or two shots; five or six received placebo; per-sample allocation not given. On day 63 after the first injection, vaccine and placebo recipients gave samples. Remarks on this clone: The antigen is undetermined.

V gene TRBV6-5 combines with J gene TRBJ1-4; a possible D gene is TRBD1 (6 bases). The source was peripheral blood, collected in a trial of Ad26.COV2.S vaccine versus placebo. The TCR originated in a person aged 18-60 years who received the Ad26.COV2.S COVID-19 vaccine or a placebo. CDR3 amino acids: CASGGPPGKLFF. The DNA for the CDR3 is TGTGCCAGCGGGGGGCCTCCTGGAAAACTGTTTTTT.